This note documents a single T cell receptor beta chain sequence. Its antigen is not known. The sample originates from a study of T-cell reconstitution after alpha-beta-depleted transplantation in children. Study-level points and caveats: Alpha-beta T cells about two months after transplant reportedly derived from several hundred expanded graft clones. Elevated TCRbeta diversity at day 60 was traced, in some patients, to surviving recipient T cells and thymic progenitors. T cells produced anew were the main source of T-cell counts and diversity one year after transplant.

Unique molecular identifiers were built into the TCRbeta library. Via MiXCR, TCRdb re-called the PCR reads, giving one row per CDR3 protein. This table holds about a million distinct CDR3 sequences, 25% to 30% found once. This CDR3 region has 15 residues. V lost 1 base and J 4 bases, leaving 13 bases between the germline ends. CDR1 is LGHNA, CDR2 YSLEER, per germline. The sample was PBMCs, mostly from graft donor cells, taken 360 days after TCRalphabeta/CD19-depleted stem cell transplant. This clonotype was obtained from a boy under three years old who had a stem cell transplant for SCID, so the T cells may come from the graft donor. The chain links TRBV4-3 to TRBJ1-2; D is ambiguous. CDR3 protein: CASSQAPGSGYGYTF. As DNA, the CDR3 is TGCGCCAGCAGCCAAGCCCCCGGTTCTGGCTATGGCTACACCTTC.